This TCR beta chain stems from a study of blood T cell repertoires in COVID-19 (dated by TCRdb to the early 2020s). In the study overall: Samples from collaborators originated in the United States, Italy and Spain and spanned both the acute and convalescent phases of COVID-19. Nearly every sample came with metadata listing a de-identified subject ID, COVID-19 status, age in years and sex. The dataset comprised deeply sampled blood TCRbeta repertoires from subjects exposed to, actively infected with, or recovered from COVID-19. Where available, HLA class I and class II types were taken from metadata supplied by the sample provider and were not determined by assay-based typing. The repertoires were made available in a free public database intended to serve as a resource for research on the immune response to SARS-CoV-2. The samples were drawn from the first 160 participants of the ongoing ImmuneRACE study and from 1,254 subjects provided by 6 global collaborators. The material from the prospective study consisted of cDNA or gDNA derived from T cells, B-cell-depleted T cells, or PBMCs.

TCRbeta CDR3 regions were amplified from genomic DNA using the immunoSEQ Assay, a bias-controlled multiplex PCR. From the authors' description of their analysis: The number of nucleated cells in each sample was estimated by amplification of reference gene primers within the assay. To quantify the absolute abundance of each unique TCRbeta CDR3 rearrangement, sequence reads were collapsed and filtered. For each sample, productive Simpson clonality was calculated as the square root of Simpson's diversity index across productive rearrangements. The clones in this table, taken by TCRdb from immuneACCESS, are in-frame only. Not every clone is retained; where verified, under half of the shortfall comes from an unresolved V gene, and the cause of the rest is unknown. That table gives V, J and clone size, and the DNA gave D and trimming. This sample holds roughly 250,000 clones; 65% to 85% were observed only once. The leading ten clones occupy over 3% of the sample.

Each collaborating institution followed its own protocols to collect whole blood in K2EDTA tubes. For TCRbeta analysis, collaborators shipped samples as frozen whole blood, isolated PBMCs, or DNA extracted from either of those sample types. About this clone itself: Its target antigen remains unknown. No much larger clone is present one base from it, and per-base qualities are unavailable.

General study outcomes and caveats: Clinical and demographic metadata were provided uncurated, with the amount varying by source and participant.

V gives up 4 bases and J gives up 3 bases, and the segment between their germline ends measures 15 bases. Taken from the germline V gene (reference sequence), the CDR1 and CDR2 loops are MNHNY and SVGAGI. The CDR3 spans 15 residues, from the cysteine through the phenylalanine. Of the read, only the CDR3 DNA is kept; its 45 bases are in frame from base 1. The source material was peripheral blood. The clonotype comes from a woman between 40 and 50 years old with active or convalescent COVID-19. The V gene is TRBV6-6 and the J gene is TRBJ1-2, with a weak D call of TRBD1 (6 bases match). The DNA sequence is TGTGCCAGCAGTTCAGCCCGGGGGGGCCACTATGGCTACACCTTC. Its coded protein is CASSSARGGHYGYTF.